The 17 T cell receptor beta chains in this list originate from one sample, sequenced in a study of T cells expressing NK-cell markers. After re-calling the 5' RACE reads, TCRdb lists one entry per CDR3 protein, DNA absent. The table lists roughly 380,000 distinct CDR3 sequences. The source material was blood T cells: a sorted CD56 or NKG2C T cell subset, CD4+ or CD8+ T cells, or bulk PBMC T cells (not recorded which). The receptors shown here come from a man between 18 and 69 years old in good health.

This chain joins TRBV2 and TRBJ2-1. Germline values: CDR1 SNHLY, CDR2 FYNNEI. The CDR3 extends over 15 amino acids. The CDR3 is CASSSVNPTYNEQFF. The full variable domain, with the rest looked up from reference TRBV2 and TRBJ2-1, is EPEVTQTPSHQVTQMGQEVILRCVPISNHLYFYWYRQILGQKVEFLVSFYNNEISEKSEIFDDQFSVERPDGSNFTLKIRSTKLEDSAMYFCASSSVNPTYNEQFFGPGTRLTVL.

The rearrangement links TRBV25-1 to TRBJ2-3; TCRdb's D gene call, TRBD2, goes unchecked for lack of DNA. Germline values: CDR1 MGHDK, CDR2 SYGVNS. The CDR3 contains 21 residues. This CDR3 is CASSEFGGRASGGLSTDTQYF. The variable domain in full, with the rest retrieved from reference TRBV25-1 and TRBJ2-3, is EADIYQTPRYLVIGTGKKITLECSQTMGHDKMYWYQQDPGMELHLIHYSYGVNSTEKGDLSSESTVSRIRTEHFPLTLESARPSHTSQYLCASSEFGGRASGGLSTDTQYFGPGTRLTVL.

This rearrangement joins TRBV20-1 to TRBJ2-7; lacking DNA, the TRBD1 call made by TCRdb goes unchecked. The germline gives CDR1 DFQATT, CDR2 SNEGSKA (reference sequence). CDR3 length equals 14 residues. CDR3 in amino acids: CSAVSTGTGYEQYF.

V and J are TRBV28 and TRBJ2-1; no DNA is available, so the TRBD2 call from TCRdb remains unchecked. Germline CDR1 reads MDHEN; CDR2 reads SYDVKM. This CDR3 is 15 amino acids long. CDR3 sequence: CASSPTGLRYNEQFF.

V gene TRBV28 combines with J gene TRBJ2-7; TCRdb returns TRBD2, unconfirmable since there is no DNA. CDR3 length: 12 residues. Germline CDR1 is MDHEN and CDR2 is SYDVKM. CDR3 residues: CASRTGGHEQYF.

This chain uses TRBV7-3 with TRBJ2-3; the TRBD2 assignment by TCRdb is unverifiable without DNA. Looked up from germline, CDR1 is SGHTA and CDR2 is FQGTGA. This CDR3 has 14 residues. CDR3: CASSSGTSGVSQYF.

The chain employs TRBV6-1 and TRBJ2-4; TCRdb calls TRBD1, which cannot be checked without DNA. The germline V gene encodes CDR1 MNHNS and CDR2 SASEGT. CDR3 size: 15 residues. The CDR3 loop is CASSRGVLAKNIQYF.

This chain connects TRBV7-2 to TRBJ1-6; no DNA is available, so the TRBD1 call from TCRdb remains unchecked. The germline V gene has CDR1 SGHTA and CDR2 FQGNSA. The CDR3 covers 16 residues. The CDR3 region is CASSLVLRGNRSPLHF.

The V call is TRBV5-5, the J call TRBJ2-7; the TCRdb D gene call, TRBD2, has no DNA to confirm it. CDR1 and CDR2 from the germline V gene are SGHKS and YYEKEE (reference sequence). This CDR3 is built from 13 residues. The CDR3 loop is CATPLDSHYEQYF.

The CDR3 here is CASSINTGPLGETQYF. The V call is TRBV5-1, the J call TRBJ2-5; TCRdb indicates TRBD2, and absent DNA this call remains unverified. Germline CDR1 is SGHRS and CDR2 is YFSETQ. The CDR3 sequence is 16 residues long.

This chain links TRBV11-1 with TRBJ1-3. The CDR3 is made up of 15 amino acids. In germline, CDR1 is SGHAT, CDR2 FQDESV (reference sequence). The CDR3 is CASSLRRHSGNTIYF.

This chain uses TRBV9 with TRBJ2-7; the TCRdb D gene call, TRBD1, has no DNA to confirm it. The CDR3 is 18 residues long. The germline CDR1 and CDR2 sequences are SGDLS and YYNGEE. CDR3 protein: CASSVGLSWGQGTYEQYF. The whole variable domain, filled in from reference TRBV9 and TRBJ2-7, reads DSGVTQTPKHLITATGQRVTLRCSPRSGDLSVYWYQQSLDQGLQFLIQYYNGEERAKGNILERFSAQQFPDLHSELNLSSLELGDSALYFCASSVGLSWGQGTYEQYFGPGTRLTVT.

This chain joins TRBV6-1 and TRBJ2-1; TCRdb selects TRBD1, and the lack of DNA leaves this call unchecked. Per germline, CDR1 MNHNS and CDR2 SASEGT. The CDR3 consists of 15 residues. CDR3: CASSRQGPVNNEQFF.

The chain uses TRBV6-1 and TRBJ2-6. Per germline, CDR1 MNHNS and CDR2 SASEGT. The CDR3 sequence is 16 residues long. The CDR3 sequence: CASSEGRSSGANVLTF.

V usage is TRBV12-3 or TRBV12-4 and J usage is TRBJ2-1; the D call from TCRdb, TRBD2, cannot be confirmed without DNA. The CDR3 loop spans 13 amino acids. CDR3: CASSLYEGNEQFF.

The V call is TRBV11-2, the J call TRBJ2-2; TCRdb indicates TRBD1, and absent DNA this call remains unverified. The CDR3 covers 14 residues. CDR1 and CDR2 from the germline V gene are SGHAT and FQNNGV. This chain's CDR3 is CASRLKGGIGELFF.

The J gene is TRBJ2-6, the V gene TRBV15; TCRdb designates TRBD2, a call that cannot be tested without DNA. Germline values: CDR1 LNHNV, CDR2 YYDKDF (reference sequence). The CDR3 loop spans 17 amino acids. The CDR3 sequence is CATSRAAGLRGANVLTF. The full variable domain, completed using reference TRBV15 and TRBJ2-6, is DAMVIQNPRYQVTQFGKPVTLSCSQTLNHNVMYWYQQKSSQAPKLLFHYYDKDFNNEADTPDNFQSRRPNTSFCFLDIRSPGLGDTAMYLCATSRAAGLRGANVLTFGAGSRLTVL.